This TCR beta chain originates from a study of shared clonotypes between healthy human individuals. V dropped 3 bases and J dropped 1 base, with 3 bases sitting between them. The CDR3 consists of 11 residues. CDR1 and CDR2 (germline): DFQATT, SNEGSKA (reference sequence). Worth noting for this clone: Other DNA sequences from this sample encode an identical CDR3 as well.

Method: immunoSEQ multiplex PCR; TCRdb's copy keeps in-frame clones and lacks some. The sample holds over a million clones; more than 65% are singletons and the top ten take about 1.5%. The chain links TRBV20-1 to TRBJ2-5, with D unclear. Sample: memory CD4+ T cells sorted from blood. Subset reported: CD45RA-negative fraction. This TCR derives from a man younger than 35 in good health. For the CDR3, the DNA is TGCAGTGCTAGGATCCAAGAGACCCAGTACTTC. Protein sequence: CSARIQETQYF.